This T cell receptor (beta chain) was captured in a study of shared clonotypes between healthy human individuals. Germline loops: CDR1 SEHNR, CDR2 FQNEAQ (reference sequence). The V segment lost 0 bases and the J segment 12 bases; nucleotides outside the gene matches: 1. The CDR3 is 13 amino acids. Generated by immunoSEQ multiplex PCR, the TCRdb table keeps only in-frame clones and is missing some. The sample contains some 1,600,000 clones, 95% to 99% of which appear only once. The clonotype originates from a man younger than 45 in good health. The sequencing input was naive CD4+ T cells sorted from blood. The subset is: CD45RA+ positively selected. The chain joins TRBV7-9 to TRBJ1-4, with TRBD1 matching over 10 bases. CDR3 nucleotides: TGTGCCAGCAGCTTAGCCGGGACAGGGGAACTGTTTTTT. Translating it yields CASSLAGTGELFF.